The rows below give T cell receptor beta chains drawn from one sample of a study of graft-versus-host responses after intestinal transplantation. Assay used: immunoSEQ multiplex PCR; TCRdb lists only in-frame clones, some missing. The sample lists approximately 15,000 clones; around 67% were seen once. The sample in question was ileum tissue, obtained around 94 weeks after intestinal transplantation. The receptors were gathered from a human patient who received an intestinal transplant, so some T cells may come from the graft donor. The CDR3 runs from the conserved cysteine through the conserved F or W. The D gene is left open where the match is weak.

. TRBJ2-7 TRBV6-1 CASSEKVRGNEQYF
. TRBJ2-6 TRBV6-5 CASSEVSGANVLTF
TRBD1 TRBJ2-5 TRBV29-1 CSGGQADRETQYF
TRBD1 TRBJ1-5 TRBV30 CAWTQGGNQPQHF
TRBD1 TRBJ2-7 TRBV10-3 CAISRDSSYEQYF
. TRBJ2-5 TRBV27 CASSLSRQIETQYF
. TRBJ2-6 TRBV2 CASSERKLGHSGANVLTF
TRBD1 TRBJ2-1 TRBV19 CASSIGQGSYNEQFF
TRBD2 TRBJ2-2 TRBV6-7 CASSPGLAGGNTGELFF
TRBD1 . TRBV9 CASSATLQGYDEQYF
. TRBJ1-6 TRBV27 CASSPPYGRNSPLHF
TRBD2 TRBJ2-3 TRBV6-4 CASSDFPSGETDTQYF
. TRBJ1-3 TRBV5-1 CASSLGQLSSGNTIYF
TRBD2 TRBJ2-2 TRBV7-8 CASSAGLAGGPGELFF